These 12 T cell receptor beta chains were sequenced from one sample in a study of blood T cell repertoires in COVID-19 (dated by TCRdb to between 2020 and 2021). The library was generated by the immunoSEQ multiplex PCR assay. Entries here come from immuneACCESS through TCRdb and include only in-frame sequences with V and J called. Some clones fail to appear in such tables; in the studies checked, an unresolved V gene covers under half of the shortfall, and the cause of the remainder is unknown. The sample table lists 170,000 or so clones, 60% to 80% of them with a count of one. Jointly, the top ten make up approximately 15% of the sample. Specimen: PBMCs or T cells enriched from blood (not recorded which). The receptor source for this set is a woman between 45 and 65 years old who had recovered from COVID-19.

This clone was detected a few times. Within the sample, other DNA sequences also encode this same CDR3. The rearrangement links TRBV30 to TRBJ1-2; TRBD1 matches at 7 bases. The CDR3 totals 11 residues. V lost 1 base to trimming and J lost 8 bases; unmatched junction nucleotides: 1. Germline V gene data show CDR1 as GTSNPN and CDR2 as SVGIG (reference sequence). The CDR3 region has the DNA TGTGCCTGGAGTGCGACAGGGGGCTACACCTTC. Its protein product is CAWSATGGYTF.

The CDR3 reads CASGLRGPTVNEKLFF. CDR3 nucleotide sequence: TGTGCCAGCGGCCTGCGTGGGCCTACGGTCAATGAAAAACTGTTTTTT. The genes are TRBV5-6 and TRBJ1-4; no reliable D call. CDR1 is SGHDT and CDR2 is YYEEEE in the germline V gene. The CDR3 covers 16 residues. Trimming removed 7 bases from V and 5 bases from J, with 21 bases in between.

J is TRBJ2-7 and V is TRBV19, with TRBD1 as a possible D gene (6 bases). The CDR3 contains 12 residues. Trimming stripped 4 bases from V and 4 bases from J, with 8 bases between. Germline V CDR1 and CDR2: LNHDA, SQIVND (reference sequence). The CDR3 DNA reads TGTGCCAGTAGTACCCAGGGGTACGAGCAGTACTTC. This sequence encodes CASSTQGYEQYF. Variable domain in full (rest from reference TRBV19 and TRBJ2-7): DGGITQSPKYLFRKEGQNVTLSCEQNLNHDAMYWYRQDPGQGLRLIYYSQIVNDFQKGDIAEGYSVSREKKESFPLTVTSAQKNPTAFYLCASSTQGYEQYFGPGTRLTVT.

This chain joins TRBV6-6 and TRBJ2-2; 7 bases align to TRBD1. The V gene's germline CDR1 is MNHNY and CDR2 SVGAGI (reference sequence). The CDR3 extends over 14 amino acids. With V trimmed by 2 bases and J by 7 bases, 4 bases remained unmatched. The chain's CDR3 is CASSYIRDSGELFF. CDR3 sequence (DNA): TGTGCCAGCAGTTACATCCGGGACAGCGGGGAGCTGTTTTTT.

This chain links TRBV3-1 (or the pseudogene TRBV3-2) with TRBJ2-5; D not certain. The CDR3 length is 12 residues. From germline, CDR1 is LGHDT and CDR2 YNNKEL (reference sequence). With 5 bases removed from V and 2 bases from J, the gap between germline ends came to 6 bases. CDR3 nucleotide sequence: TGTGCCAGCAGCGTGTTACAAGAGACCCAGTACTTC. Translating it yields CASSVLQETQYF.

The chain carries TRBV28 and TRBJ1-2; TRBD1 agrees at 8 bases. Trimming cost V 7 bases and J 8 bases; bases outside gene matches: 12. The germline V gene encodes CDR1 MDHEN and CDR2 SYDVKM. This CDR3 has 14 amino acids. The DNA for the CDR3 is TGTGCCAGCACCTCAGGGGGCGGGTGGCTAGGCTACACCTTC. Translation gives CASTSGGGWLGYTF.

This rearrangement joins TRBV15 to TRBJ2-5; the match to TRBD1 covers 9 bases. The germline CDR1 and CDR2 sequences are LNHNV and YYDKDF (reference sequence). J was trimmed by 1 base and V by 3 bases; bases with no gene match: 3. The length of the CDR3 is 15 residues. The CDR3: CATSSPGQGQETQYF. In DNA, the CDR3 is TGTGCCACCAGCAGCCCGGGACAGGGCCAAGAGACCCAGTACTTC.

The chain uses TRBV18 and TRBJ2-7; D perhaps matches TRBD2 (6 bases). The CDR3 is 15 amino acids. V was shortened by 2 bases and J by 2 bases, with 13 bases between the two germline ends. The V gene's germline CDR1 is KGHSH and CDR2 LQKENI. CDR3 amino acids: CASSPGDGLTYEQYF. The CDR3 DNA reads TGTGCCAGCTCACCAGGGGACGGACTAACCTACGAGCAGTACTTC.

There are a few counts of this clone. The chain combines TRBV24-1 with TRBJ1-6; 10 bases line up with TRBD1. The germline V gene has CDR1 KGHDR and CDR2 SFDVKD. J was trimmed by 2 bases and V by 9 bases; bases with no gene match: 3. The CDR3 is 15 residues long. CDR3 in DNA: TGTGCCACCCGGACAGGGGGTGCCTATAATTCACCCCTCCACTTT. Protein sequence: CATRTGGAYNSPLHF.

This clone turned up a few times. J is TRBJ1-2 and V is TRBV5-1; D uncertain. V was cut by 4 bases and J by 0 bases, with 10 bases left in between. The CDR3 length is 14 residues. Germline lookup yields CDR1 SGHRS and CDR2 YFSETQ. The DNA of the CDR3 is TGCGCCAGCAGCCCGGACGGGGCTAACTATGGCTACACCTTC. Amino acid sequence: CASSPDGANYGYTF.

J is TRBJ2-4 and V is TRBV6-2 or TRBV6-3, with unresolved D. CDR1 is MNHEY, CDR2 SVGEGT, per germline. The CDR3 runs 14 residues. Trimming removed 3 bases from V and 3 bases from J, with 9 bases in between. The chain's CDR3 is CASSYQLIKNIQYF. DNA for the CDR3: TGTGCCAGCAGTTATCAACTAATCAAAAACATTCAGTACTTC.

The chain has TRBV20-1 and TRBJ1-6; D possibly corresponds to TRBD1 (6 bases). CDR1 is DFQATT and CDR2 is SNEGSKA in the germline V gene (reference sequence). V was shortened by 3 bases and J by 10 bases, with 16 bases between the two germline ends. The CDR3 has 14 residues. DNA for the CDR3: TGCAGTGCTAGTTTGTCAAGGGGGGGGTCACCCCTCCACTTT. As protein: CSASLSRGGSPLHF.